What follows are 15 T cell receptor beta chains derived from one specimen sequenced in a study of blood T cells in healthy people across ages. Sample-barcoded 5' priming and a J-beta primer mix drove a second PCR of 7 to 11 cycles. TCRdb reprocessed the 5' RACE reads via MiXCR and lists one record per CDR3 protein. Among 1,800,000 or so distinct CDR3 sequences listed, roughly two fifths were seen once. Specimen: blood. The receptors shown here come from a human donor in good health.

As DNA, the CDR3 is TGTGCCAGCAGGCGTTCAGGGGAGAGTGAGCAGTTCTTC. This gives the protein CASRRSGESEQFF. This chain uses TRBV5-5 with TRBJ2-1, with a weak D call TRBD1 (6 bases). The CDR3 runs 13 residues. The germline gives CDR1 SGHKS, CDR2 YYEKEE (reference sequence). Trimming cost V 5 bases and J 9 bases, with 15 bases left between them.

The chain has TRBV12-5 and TRBJ2-3; D is possibly TRBD2 (5 bases). The CDR3 runs to 16 residues. V was trimmed by 4 bases and J by 2 bases, leaving 16 bases between them. Germline-derived CDR1 and CDR2 are LGHNT and FRNRAP. The CDR3 DNA follows: TGTGCTAGTGGTTCGAGCAGCGGCGCGGACACAGATACGCAGTATTTT. This translates into CASGSSSGADTDTQYF.

V is TRBV7-9 and J is TRBJ1-1, with no clear D. The germline V and J ends were trimmed by 3 bases and 2 bases, with 7 bases remaining between them. There are 13 residues in the CDR3. Germline assignment: CDR1 SEHNR and CDR2 FQNEAQ (reference sequence). The CDR3 region is CASSFLFNTEAFF. The CDR3, as DNA: TGTGCCAGCAGCTTCCTATTTAACACTGAAGCTTTCTTT. The full variable domain, with the rest looked up from reference TRBV7-9 and TRBJ1-1, is DTGVSQNPRHKITKRGQNVTFRCDPISEHNRLYWYRQTLGQGPEFLTYFQNEAQLEKSRLLSDRFSAERPKGSFSTLEIQRTEQGDSAMYLCASSFLFNTEAFFGQGTRLTVV.

This chain links TRBV6-2 or TRBV6-3 with TRBJ2-1; TRBD1 or TRBD2 may be the D gene (5 bases each). Between the trimmed V and J ends, which lost 6 bases and 0 bases, there was a span of 9 bases. This CDR3 spans 14 amino acids. CDR1 MNHEY and CDR2 SVGEGT come from the germline V gene. The CDR3 reads CASSKGSSYNEQFF. CDR3 nucleotides: TGTGCCAGCAGCAAGGGGAGCTCCTACAATGAGCAGTTCTTC.

This chain links TRBV29-1 with TRBJ2-3, with D tentatively TRBD2 (5 bases). The CDR3 is 15 amino acids. The germline CDR1 and CDR2 sequences are SQVTM and ANQGSEA. The germline V and J ends were trimmed by 4 bases and 1 base, with 15 bases remaining between them. The CDR3 DNA reads as TGCAGCGTTGCCTCCATAGGTAGCGGCACAGATACGCAGTATTTT. Its protein product is CSVASIGSGTDTQYF.

This chain joins TRBV20-1 and TRBJ2-3; D is perhaps TRBD1 (7 bases). Germline V gene lookup returns CDR1 DFQATT and CDR2 SNEGSKA (reference sequence). CDR3 length equals 17 residues. Trimming removed 0 bases at V and 2 bases at J, with 18 bases between. As DNA, the CDR3 is TGCAGTGCTAGAGATCGTCAAGCAGGGGGGTCCACAGATACGCAGTATTTT. Amino acid sequence: CSARDRQAGGSTDTQYF.

The chain links TRBV7-3 to TRBJ2-7; 7 nucleotides line up with TRBD1. The V gene's germline CDR1 is SGHTA and CDR2 FQGTGA. The CDR3 is 15 residues long. V was pared by 5 bases and J by 0 bases, with 7 bases of the junction left unmatched. CDR3 DNA: TGTGCCAGCAGCCTAGGACAGGCCTTCTCCTACGAGCAGTACTTC. Residues: CASSLGQAFSYEQYF.

The CDR3 is CARRGATGELFF. In nucleotides, the CDR3 is TGTGCCCGGCGAGGGGCAACCGGGGAGCTGTTTTTT. V is TRBV2 and J is TRBJ2-2; the D gene could be TRBD1 or TRBD2 (5 bases each). The CDR3 extends over 12 amino acids. V was trimmed by 11 bases and J by 5 bases, leaving 12 bases between them. The germline V gene has CDR1 SNHLY and CDR2 FYNNEI. The full variable domain, completed using reference TRBV2 and TRBJ2-2, is EPEVTQTPSHQVTQMGQEVILRCVPISNHLYFYWYRQILGQKVEFLVSFYNNEISEKSEIFDDQFSVERPDGSNFTLKIRSTKLEDSAMYFCARRGATGELFFGEGSRLTVL.

For this clonotype: At one boundary the junction diverges from the germline segment, which might be a read error. The chain couples TRBV12-3 or TRBV12-4 to TRBJ2-1; D possibly corresponds to TRBD2 (6 bases). CDR3 length: 11 amino acids. The CDR3 here is CASGPSDERFF. CDR3 bases: TGTGCCAGCGGGCCTAGCGATGAGCGGTTCTTC.

The sample holds a few counts of this clonotype. The CDR3 nucleotides are TGTGCCAGCAGTTGCTCGGAGGGCCCCTATGGCTACACCTTC. Translated, it gives CASSCSEGPYGYTF. This chain links TRBV6-5 with TRBJ1-2; D not certain. The length of the CDR3 is 14 residues. Trimming took 4 bases from V and 4 from J, leaving 13 bases between them. CDR1 MNHEY and CDR2 SVGAGI come from the germline V gene.

The V call is TRBV28, the J call TRBJ2-7; a possible D gene is TRBD1 (5 bases). The CDR3 covers 15 residues. CDR1 and CDR2 from the germline V gene are MDHEN and SYDVKM. Trimming pared 7 bases from V and 1 base from J, leaving 17 bases between. This chain's CDR3 is CASIQGARGSYEQYF. CDR3 nucleotide sequence: TGTGCCAGCATCCAAGGGGCCCGAGGATCCTACGAGCAGTACTTC.

This clonotype was counted between two and nine times. The chain recombines TRBV20-1 with TRBJ2-5, with a tentative D call TRBD2 (5 bases). Germline assignment: CDR1 DFQATT and CDR2 SNEGSKA (reference sequence). The CDR3 totals 16 residues. Trimming removed 6 bases at V and 5 bases at J, with 25 bases between. Here the CDR3 reads CSAPRGTEMYWETQYF. In nucleotides, the CDR3 is TGCAGTGCCCCCCGGGGTACTGAAATGTATTGGGAGACCCAGTACTTC.

On this clonotype itself: One junction end does not reproduce the germline sequence, and a read error may be involved. J is TRBJ2-1 and V is TRBV18; D is unresolved. This CDR3 contains 14 residues. CDR1 and CDR2 from the germline V gene are KGHSH and LQKENI. In nucleotides, the CDR3 is TGTGCCAGTTCACCACCGAAGGTAGGAAATGAGCAGTTCTTC. Residues: CASSPPKVGNEQFF.

This clonotype was detected only a few times. This chain links TRBV4-3 with TRBJ1-2, with a weak D call TRBD1 (5 bases). CDR1 LGHNA and CDR2 YSLEER come from the germline V gene. The CDR3 spans 14 residues. V was trimmed by 0 bases and J by 9 bases, leaving 14 bases between them. CDR3: CASSQDSGRASYTF. CDR3 bases: TGCGCCAGCAGCCAAGATTCGGGCAGGGCAAGCTACACCTTC.

The chain uses TRBV25-1 and TRBJ2-5; possibly TRBD1 or TRBD2 for D (5 bases each). The DNA end is more similar to TRBJ2-7, so the J call may be wrong. The CDR3 extends over 13 amino acids. Per germline, CDR1 MGHDK and CDR2 SYGVNS. CDR3 coding DNA: TGTGCCAGCAGCTGGGACCTAACCTACGAGCAGTACTTC. The encoded protein is CASSWDLTYEQYF.